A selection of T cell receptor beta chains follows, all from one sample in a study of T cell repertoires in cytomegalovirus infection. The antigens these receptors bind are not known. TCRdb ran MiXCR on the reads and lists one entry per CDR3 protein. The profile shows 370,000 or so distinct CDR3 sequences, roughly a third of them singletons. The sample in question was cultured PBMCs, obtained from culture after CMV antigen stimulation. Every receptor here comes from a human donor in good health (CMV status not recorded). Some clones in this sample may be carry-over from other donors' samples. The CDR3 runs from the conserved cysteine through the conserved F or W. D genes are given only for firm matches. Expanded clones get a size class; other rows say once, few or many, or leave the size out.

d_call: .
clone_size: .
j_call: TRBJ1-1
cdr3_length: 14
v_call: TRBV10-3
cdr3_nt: TGTGCCATCAGCTACCAGAGGGTGAACACTGAAGCTTTCTTT
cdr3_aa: CAISYQRVNTEAFF

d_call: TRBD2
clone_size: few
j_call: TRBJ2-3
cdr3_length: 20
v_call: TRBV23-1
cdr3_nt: TGCGCCAGCAGCCACCTGAAAGGGACTAGCGGGGCGACTAGCACAGATACGCAGTATTTT
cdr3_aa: CASSHLKGTSGATSTDTQYF

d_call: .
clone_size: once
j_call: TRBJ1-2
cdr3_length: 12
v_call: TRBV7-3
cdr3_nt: TGTGCCAGCAGTCCCGGGACCCGGGGCTACACCTTC
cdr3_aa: CASSPGTRGYTF

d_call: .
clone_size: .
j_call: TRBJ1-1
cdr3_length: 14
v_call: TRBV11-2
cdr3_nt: TGTGCCAGCAGCGCGGGACATCTGAACACTGAAGCTTTCTTT
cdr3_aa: CASSAGHLNTEAFF

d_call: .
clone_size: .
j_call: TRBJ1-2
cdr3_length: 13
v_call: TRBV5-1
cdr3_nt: TGCGCCAGCAGCCCTGACGGCGATTATGGCTACACCTTC
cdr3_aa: CASSPDGDYGYTF

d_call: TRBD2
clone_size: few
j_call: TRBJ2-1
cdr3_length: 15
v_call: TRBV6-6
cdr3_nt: TGTGCCAGCAGTTACTCCGGACTAGCGGGTGATGAGCAGTTCTTC
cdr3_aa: CASSYSGLAGDEQFF

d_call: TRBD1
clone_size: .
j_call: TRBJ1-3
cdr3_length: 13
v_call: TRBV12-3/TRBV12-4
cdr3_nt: TGTGCCAGCAGGGACAGGGCGTTAAACACCATATATTTT
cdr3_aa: CASRDRALNTIYF

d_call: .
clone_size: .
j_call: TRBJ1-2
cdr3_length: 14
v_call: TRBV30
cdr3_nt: TGTGCCTGGAGCAGGCGGCAGGCAAACTATGGCTACACCTTC
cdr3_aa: CAWSRRQANYGYTF

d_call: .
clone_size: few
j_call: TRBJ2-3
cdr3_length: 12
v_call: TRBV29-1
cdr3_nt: TGCAGCGTTGAGGGCTTGGCAGATACGCAGTATTTT
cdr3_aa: CSVEGLADTQYF

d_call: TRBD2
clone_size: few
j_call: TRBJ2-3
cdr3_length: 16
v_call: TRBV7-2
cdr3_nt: TGTGCCAGCAGCTTAGCAGCGGGACCCTTGGGAGATACGCAGTATTTT
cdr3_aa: CASSLAAGPLGDTQYF

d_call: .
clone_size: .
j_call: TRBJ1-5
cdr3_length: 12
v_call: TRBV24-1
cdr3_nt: TGTGCCACCAGTGATTCGTACCTCCGTCAGCATTTT
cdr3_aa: CATSDSYLRQHF

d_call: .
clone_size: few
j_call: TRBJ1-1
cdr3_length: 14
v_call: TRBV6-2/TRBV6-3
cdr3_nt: TGTGCCAGCAGTTACTCGAGGTCCCAGGGGGAAGCTTTCTTT
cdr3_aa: CASSYSRSQGEAFF

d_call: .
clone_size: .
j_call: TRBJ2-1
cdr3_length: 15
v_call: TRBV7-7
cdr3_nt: TGTGCTAGCAGCCCTATTTTCGGTGCTTACAATGAGCAGTTCTTC
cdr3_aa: CASSPIFGAYNEQFF

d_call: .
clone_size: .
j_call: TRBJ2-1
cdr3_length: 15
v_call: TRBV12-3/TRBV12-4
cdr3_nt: TGTGCCAGCAGTTCCCCCTCGACCGGGAGTGGCGAGCAGTTCTTC
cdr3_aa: CASSSPSTGSGEQFF

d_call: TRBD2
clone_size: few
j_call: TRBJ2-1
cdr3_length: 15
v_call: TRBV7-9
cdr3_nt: TGTGCCAGCACCTCTTATCGGGGGGGGTACAATGAGCAGTTCTTC
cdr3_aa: CASTSYRGGYNEQFF

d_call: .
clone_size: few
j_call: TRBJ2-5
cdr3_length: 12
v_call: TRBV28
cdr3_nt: TGTGCCAGCAGGGGATCCGGGCCATCCTTTCACTTC
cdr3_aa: CASRGSGPSFHF

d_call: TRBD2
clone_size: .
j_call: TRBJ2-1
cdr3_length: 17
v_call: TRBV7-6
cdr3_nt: TGTGCCAGCAGCTTAATCGGGACTAGCGGGGACTACACTGAGCAGTTCTTC
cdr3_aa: CASSLIGTSGDYTEQFF

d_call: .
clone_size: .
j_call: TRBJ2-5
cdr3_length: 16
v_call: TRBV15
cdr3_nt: TGTGCCACCAGCAGAGATATGGCCGGATCCACGGAGACCCAGTACTTC
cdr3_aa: CATSRDMAGSTETQYF

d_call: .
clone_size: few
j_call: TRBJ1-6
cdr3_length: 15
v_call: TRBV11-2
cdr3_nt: TGTGCCAGCAGCCCCCGACTCCTCAGGGGTTCACCCCTCCACTTT
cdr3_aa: CASSPRLLRGSPLHF

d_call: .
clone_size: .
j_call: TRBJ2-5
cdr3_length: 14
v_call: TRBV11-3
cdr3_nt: TGTGCCAGCAGCTTAGGGGGAGATTTTGAAACCCAGTACTTC
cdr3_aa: CASSLGGDFETQYF

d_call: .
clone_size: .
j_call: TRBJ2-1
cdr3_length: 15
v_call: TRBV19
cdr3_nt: TGTGCCAGTAGTTCAGAGGTCATTGGTTCAAATGAGCAGTTCTTC
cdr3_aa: CASSSEVIGSNEQFF

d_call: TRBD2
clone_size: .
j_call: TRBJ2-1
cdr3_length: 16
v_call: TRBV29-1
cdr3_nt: TGCAGCGTTGAGGGACTAGCGGATCGCTCCTACAATGAGCAGTTCTTC
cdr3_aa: CSVEGLADRSYNEQFF

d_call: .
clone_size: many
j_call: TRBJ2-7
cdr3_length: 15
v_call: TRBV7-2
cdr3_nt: TGTGCCAGCAGCTTAGATCTAGCCCTCACCTACGAGCAGTACTTC
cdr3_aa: CASSLDLALTYEQYF

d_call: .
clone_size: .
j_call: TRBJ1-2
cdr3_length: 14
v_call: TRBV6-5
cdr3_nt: TGTGCCAGCAGTTACCGGTGGGGAAGGGGCGGCTACACCTTC
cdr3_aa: CASSYRWGRGGYTF

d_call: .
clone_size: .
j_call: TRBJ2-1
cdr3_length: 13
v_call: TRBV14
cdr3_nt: TGTGCCAGCAGCGCTAATGGAGGTAATGAGCAGTTCTTC
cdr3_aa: CASSANGGNEQFF

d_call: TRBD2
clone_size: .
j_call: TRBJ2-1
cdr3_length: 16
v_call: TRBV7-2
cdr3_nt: TGTGCCAGCAGCTTCGCTAGCGGGAAGTCCTACAATGAGCAGTTCTTC
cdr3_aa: CASSFASGKSYNEQFF

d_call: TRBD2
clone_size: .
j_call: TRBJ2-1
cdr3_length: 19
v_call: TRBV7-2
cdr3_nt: TGTGCCAGCAGCTTACATCTGGCGACTAGCGGGAGATCTTACAATGAGCAGTTCTTC
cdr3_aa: CASSLHLATSGRSYNEQFF

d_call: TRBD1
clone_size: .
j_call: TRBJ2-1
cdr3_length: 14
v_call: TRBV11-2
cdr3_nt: TGTGCCAGCAAAGGGGACAGGGCTAACAATGAGCAGTTCTTC
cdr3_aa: CASKGDRANNEQFF

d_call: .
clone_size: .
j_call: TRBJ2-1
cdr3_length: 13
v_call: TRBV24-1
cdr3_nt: TGTGCCACCAGTGAAGGTAGCGTCAATGAGCAGTTCTTC
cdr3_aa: CATSEGSVNEQFF

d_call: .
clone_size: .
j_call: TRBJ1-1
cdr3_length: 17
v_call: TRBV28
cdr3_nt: TGTGCCAGCAGTCCTCCCGGGACACCTCATGAGAACACTGAAGCTTTCTTT
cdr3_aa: CASSPPGTPHENTEAFF

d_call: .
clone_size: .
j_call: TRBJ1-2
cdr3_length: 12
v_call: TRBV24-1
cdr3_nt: TGTGCCACCAGTGACCCCCCGGCGGGCTACACCTTC
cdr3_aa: CATSDPPAGYTF

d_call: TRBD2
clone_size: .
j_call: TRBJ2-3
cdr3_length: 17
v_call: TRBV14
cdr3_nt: TGTGCCAGCAGCCAAGATCTTCTAGCGGCTTTCACAGATACGCAGTATTTT
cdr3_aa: CASSQDLLAAFTDTQYF

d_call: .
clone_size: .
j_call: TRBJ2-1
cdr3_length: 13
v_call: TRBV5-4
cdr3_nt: TGTGCCAGCAGCTCGGGACACTCCAATGAGCAGTTCTTC
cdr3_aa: CASSSGHSNEQFF

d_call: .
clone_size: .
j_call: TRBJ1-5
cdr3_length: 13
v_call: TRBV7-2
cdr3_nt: TGTGCCAGCAGCGGGCGCGGGGATCAGCCCCAGCATTTT
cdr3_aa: CASSGRGDQPQHF

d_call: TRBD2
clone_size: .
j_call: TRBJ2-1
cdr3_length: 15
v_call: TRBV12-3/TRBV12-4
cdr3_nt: TGTGCCAGCAGTTTTGGAGCACTAGCGGGAGGAGAGCAGTTCTTC
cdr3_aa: CASSFGALAGGEQFF

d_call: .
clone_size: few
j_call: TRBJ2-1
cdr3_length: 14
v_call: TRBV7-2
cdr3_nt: TGTGCCAGCAGCTTAGTTTGGAACAACAATGAGCAGTTCTTC
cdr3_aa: CASSLVWNNNEQFF

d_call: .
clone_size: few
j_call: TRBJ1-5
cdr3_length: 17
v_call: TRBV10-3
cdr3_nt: TGTGCCATCAGTGAGTCTTGGAGGTTGGACAAGAATCAGCCCCAGCATTTT
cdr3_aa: CAISESWRLDKNQPQHF

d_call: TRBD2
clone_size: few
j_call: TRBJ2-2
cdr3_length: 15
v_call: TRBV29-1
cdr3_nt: TGCAGCGTTGGCGCTAGCGGGAGGGACACCGGGGAGCTGTTTTTT
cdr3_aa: CSVGASGRDTGELFF

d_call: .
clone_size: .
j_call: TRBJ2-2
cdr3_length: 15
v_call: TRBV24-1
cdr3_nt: TGTGCCACCAGTGATTTGCGTATGAACACCGGGGAGCTGTTTTTT
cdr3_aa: CATSDLRMNTGELFF

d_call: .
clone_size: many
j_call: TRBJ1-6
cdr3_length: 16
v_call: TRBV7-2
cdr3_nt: TGTGCCAGCAGCCTGCGACCTAGCTCCTATAATTCACCCCTCCACTTT
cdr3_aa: CASSLRPSSYNSPLHF

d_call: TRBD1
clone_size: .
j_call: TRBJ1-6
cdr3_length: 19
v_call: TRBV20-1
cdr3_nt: TGCAGTGCCCCCAGGCAAGGACAGGGCTTCAACTCCTATAATTCACCCCTCCACTTT
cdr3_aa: CSAPRQGQGFNSYNSPLHF